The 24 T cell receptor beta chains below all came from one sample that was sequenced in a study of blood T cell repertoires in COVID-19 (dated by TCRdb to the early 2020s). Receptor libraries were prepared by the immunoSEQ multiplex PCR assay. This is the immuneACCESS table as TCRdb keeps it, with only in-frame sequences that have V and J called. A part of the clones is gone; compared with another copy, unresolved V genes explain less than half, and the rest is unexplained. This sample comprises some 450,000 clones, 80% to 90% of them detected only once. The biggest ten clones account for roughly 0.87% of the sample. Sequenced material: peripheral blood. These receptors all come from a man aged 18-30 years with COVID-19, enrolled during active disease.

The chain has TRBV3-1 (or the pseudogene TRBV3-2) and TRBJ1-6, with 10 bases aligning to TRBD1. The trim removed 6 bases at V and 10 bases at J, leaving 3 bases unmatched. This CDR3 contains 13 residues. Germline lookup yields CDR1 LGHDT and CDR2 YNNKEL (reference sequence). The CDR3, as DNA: TGTGCCAGCAGGGGACAGGGGTGGTCACCCCTCCACTTT. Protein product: CASRGQGWSPLHF.

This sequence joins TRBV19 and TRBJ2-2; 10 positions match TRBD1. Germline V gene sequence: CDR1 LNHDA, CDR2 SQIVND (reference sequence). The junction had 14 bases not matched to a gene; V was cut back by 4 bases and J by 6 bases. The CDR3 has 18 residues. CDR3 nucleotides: TGTGCCAGTAGTACAAGGATGACAGGGGGCTGGGTGTCCGGGGAGCTGTTTTTT. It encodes CASSTRMTGGWVSGELFF.

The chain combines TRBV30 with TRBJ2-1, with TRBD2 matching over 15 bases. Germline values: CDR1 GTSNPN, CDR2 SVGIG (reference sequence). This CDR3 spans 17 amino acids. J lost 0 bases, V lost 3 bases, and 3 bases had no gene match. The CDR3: CAWRGTSGRRSYNEQFF. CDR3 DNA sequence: TGTGCCTGGAGGGGGACTAGCGGGAGGCGCTCCTACAATGAGCAGTTCTTC.

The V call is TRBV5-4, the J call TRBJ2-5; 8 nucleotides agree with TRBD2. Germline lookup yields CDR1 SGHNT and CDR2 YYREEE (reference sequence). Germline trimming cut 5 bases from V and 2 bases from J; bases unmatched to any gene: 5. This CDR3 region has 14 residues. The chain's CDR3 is CASSLAGNQETQYF. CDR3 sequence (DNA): TGTGCCAGCAGTTTAGCGGGAAATCAAGAGACCCAGTACTTC.

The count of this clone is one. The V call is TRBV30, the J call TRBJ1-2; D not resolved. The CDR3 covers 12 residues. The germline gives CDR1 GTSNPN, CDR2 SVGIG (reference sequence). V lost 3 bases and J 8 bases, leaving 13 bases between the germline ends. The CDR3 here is CAWRGQLGGYTF. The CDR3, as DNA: TGTGCCTGGAGGGGCCAGCTCGGAGGCTACACCTTC.

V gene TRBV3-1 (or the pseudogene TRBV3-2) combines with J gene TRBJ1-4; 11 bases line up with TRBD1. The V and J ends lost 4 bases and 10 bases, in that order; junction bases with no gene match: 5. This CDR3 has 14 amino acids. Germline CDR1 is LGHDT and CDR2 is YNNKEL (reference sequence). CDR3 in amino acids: CASSPGQGVRKLFF. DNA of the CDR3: TGTGCCAGCAGCCCGGGACAGGGGGTGAGAAAACTGTTTTTT.

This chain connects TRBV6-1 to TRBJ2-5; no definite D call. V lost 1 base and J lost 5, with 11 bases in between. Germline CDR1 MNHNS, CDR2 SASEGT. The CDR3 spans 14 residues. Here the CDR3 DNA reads TGTGCCAGCAGTGAAGGGGCCCCGTATGAGACCCAGTACTTC. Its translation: CASSEGAPYETQYF.

The CDR3 DNA follows: TGTGCCAGCAGCCCGGACACGGTAGCCAAAAACATTCAGTACTTC. Its protein product is CASSPDTVAKNIQYF. V usage is TRBV7-8 and J usage is TRBJ2-4, with D possibly TRBD1 on 5 matching bases. The CDR3 contains 15 residues. V was shortened by 5 bases and J by 0 bases, with 11 bases between the two germline ends. Germline V lookup: CDR1 SGHVS, CDR2 FQNEAQ.

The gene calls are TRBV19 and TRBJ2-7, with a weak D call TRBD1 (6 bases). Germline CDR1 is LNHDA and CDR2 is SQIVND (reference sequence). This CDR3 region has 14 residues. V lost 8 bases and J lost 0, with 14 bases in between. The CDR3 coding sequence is TGTGCCAGTGGGCCGGGACACAACTCCTACGAGCAGTACTTC. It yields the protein CASGPGHNSYEQYF.

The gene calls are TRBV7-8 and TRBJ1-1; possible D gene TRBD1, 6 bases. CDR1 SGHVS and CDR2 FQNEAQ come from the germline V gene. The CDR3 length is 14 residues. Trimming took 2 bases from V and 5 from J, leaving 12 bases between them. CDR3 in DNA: TGTGCCAGCAGCTTAAACAGGGAAGTGACTGAAGCTTTCTTT. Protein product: CASSLNREVTEAFF.

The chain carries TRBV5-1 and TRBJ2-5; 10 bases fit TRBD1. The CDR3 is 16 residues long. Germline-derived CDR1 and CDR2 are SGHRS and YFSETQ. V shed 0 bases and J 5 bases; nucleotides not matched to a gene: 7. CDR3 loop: CASSLAPDRGRETQYF. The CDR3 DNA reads TGCGCCAGCAGCTTGGCCCCGGACAGGGGGAGGGAGACCCAGTACTTC.

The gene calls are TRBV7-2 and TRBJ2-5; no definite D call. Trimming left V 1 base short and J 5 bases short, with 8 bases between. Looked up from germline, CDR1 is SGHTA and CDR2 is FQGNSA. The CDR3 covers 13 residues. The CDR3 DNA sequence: TGTGCCAGCAGCTTAGGGGCCCGTGAGACCCAGTACTTC. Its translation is CASSLGARETQYF.

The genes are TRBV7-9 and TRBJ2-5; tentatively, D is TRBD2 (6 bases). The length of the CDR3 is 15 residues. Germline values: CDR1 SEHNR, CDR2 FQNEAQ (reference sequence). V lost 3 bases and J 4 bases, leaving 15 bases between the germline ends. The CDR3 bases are TGTGCCAGCAGCTTTTCGCCTAGCGCCCCAGAGACCCAGTACTTC. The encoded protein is CASSFSPSAPETQYF.

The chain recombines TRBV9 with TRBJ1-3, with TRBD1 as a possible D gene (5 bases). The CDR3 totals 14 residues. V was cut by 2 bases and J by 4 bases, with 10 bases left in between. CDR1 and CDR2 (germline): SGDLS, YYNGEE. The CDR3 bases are TGTGCCAGCAGCGTTCGGCCAGGGGGAAACACCATATATTTT. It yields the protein CASSVRPGGNTIYF.

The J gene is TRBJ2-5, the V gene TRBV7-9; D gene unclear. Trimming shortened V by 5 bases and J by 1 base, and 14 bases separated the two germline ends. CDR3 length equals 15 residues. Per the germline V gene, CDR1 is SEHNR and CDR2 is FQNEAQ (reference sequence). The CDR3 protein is CASSPARWAQETQYF. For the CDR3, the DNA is TGTGCCAGCAGCCCTGCCAGATGGGCCCAAGAGACCCAGTACTTC.

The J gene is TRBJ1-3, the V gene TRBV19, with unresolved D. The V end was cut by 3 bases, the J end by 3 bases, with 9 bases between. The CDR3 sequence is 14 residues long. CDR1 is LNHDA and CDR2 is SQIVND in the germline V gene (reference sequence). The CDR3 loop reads CASSMVPVGNTIYF. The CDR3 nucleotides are TGTGCCAGTAGTATGGTCCCAGTTGGAAACACCATATATTTT.

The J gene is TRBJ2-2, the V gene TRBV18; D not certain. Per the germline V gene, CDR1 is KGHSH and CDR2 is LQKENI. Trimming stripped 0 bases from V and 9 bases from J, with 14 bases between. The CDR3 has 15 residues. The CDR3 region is CASSPPLVAAWELFF. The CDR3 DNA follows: TGTGCCAGCTCACCACCGTTGGTAGCCGCTTGGGAGCTGTTTTTT.

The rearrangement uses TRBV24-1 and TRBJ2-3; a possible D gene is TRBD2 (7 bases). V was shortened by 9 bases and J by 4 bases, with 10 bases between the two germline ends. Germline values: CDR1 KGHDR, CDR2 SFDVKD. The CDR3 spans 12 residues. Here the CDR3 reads CATRGASDTQYF. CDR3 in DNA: TGTGCCACCCGGGGGGCCTCAGATACGCAGTATTTT.

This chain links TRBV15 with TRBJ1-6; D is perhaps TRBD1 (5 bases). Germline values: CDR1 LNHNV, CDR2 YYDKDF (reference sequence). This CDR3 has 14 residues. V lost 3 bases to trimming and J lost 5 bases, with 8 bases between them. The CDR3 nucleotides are TGTGCCACCAGCAGGGGGCTTGATAATTCACCCCTCCACTTT. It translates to CATSRGLDNSPLHF.

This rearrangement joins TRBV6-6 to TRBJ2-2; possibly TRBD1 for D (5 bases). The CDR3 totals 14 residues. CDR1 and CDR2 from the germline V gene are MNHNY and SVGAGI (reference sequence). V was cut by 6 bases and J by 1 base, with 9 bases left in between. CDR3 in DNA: TGTGCCAGCAGACCGCAGGGGAACACCGGGGAGCTGTTTTTT. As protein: CASRPQGNTGELFF.

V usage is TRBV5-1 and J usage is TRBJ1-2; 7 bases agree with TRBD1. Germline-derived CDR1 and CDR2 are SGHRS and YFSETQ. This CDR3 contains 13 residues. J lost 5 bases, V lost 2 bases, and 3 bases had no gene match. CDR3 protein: CASSLGQEYGYTF. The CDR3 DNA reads TGCGCCAGCAGCTTAGGACAGGAGTATGGCTACACCTTC.

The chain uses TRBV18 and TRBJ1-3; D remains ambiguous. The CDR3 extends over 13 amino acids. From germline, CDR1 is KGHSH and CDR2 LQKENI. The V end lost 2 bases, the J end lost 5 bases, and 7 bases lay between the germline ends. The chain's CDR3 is CASSPEGRNTIYF. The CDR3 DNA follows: TGTGCCAGCTCACCAGAGGGTAGAAACACCATATATTTT.

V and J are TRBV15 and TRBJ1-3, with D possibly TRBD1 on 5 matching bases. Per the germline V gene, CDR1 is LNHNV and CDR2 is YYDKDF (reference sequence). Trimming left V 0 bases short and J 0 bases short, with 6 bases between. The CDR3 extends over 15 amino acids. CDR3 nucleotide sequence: TGTGCCACCAGCAGAGATCAGGGCTCTGGAAACACCATATATTTT. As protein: CATSRDQGSGNTIYF.

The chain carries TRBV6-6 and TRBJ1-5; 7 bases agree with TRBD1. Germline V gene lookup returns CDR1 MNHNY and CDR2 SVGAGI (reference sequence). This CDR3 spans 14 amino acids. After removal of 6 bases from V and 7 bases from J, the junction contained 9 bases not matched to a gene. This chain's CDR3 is CASSPPTGRQPQHF. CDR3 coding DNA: TGTGCCAGCAGCCCGCCGACAGGGCGGCAGCCCCAGCATTTT.